This note documents a single TCR beta chain sequence. V shed 10 bases, J shed 3 bases, and the junction held 7 bases outside the gene matches. In germline, CDR1 is MGHDK, CDR2 SYGVNS. There are 13 residues in the CDR3. These data come from a study of CD8+ T cells in alopecia areata. Treatment given: oral pan-JAK inhibitor, 5-10 mg twice daily. Samples from alopecia areata patients were lesional scalp punch biopsies and peripheral blood. RNA extraction was followed by reverse transcription into cDNA, which acted as the sequencing template. Profiled with immunoSEQ multiplex PCR; TCRdb holds only in-frame clones, not every one. The sample yields more than 100,000 clones, approximately 84% seen once.

Sequencing used CD8+ T cells sorted from blood, obtained between weeks 30 and 35, from a patient treated with tofacitinib. The genes are TRBV25-1 and TRBJ1-2, with 8 bases identical to TRBD1. This receptor was obtained from a human donor with alopecia areata. The CDR3 loop is CATGQEEDYGYTF. CDR3 in DNA: TGTGCCACGGGACAGGAGGAGGACTATGGCTACACCTTC.